The 32 T cell receptor beta chains presented below share a single source sample, sequenced in a study of T cell responses to AZD1222 COVID-19 vaccine. TCRdb keeps only in-frame clones here, not all; method: immunoSEQ multiplex PCR. Of 160,000 or so clones in the sample, 70% to 90% were seen once. Sequencing was performed on peripheral blood, taken after recovery from COVID-19. The source of these receptors is an adult who had recovered from COVID-19.

The V gene is TRBV10-3, the J gene TRBJ1-1; possibly TRBD1 for D (6 bases). This CDR3 region has 14 residues. V was trimmed by 6 bases and J by 6 bases, leaving 17 bases between them. Germline V gives CDR1 ENHRY, CDR2 SYGVKD. The CDR3 DNA follows: TGTGCCATCAGCTCAGGGGTCGAAAGAGCTGAAGCTTTCTTT. It yields the protein CAISSGVERAEAFF.

This sequence joins TRBV7-9 and TRBJ2-7, with a possible D match to TRBD2 (5 bases). V gave up 5 bases and J gave up 7 bases, with 18 bases separating them. CDR3 length: 14 residues. CDR1 is SEHNR and CDR2 is FQNEAQ in the germline V gene (reference sequence). CDR3 coding DNA: TGTGCCAGCAGCCTAATGGACCGAGCGGTGGAGCAGTACTTC. Its translation is CASSLMDRAVEQYF.

The V and J genes are TRBV10-3 and TRBJ2-1, with TRBD2 as a possible D gene (6 bases). Germline V gene lookup returns CDR1 ENHRY and CDR2 SYGVKD. There are 14 residues in the CDR3. V was clipped by 8 bases and J by 8 bases, with 19 bases between them. Here the CDR3 DNA reads TGTGCCATCGCCGGTGGGTCGAGCGGGCATGAGCAGTTCTTC. This encodes CAIAGGSSGHEQFF.

The chain is built from TRBV3-1 (or the pseudogene TRBV3-2) and TRBJ2-5; D is unresolved. The V and J ends lost 7 bases and 0 bases respectively, with 9 bases between them. Germline V gives CDR1 LGHDT, CDR2 YNNKEL (reference sequence). There are 13 residues in the CDR3. The CDR3 reads CASTRLDQETQYF. The CDR3 DNA reads TGTGCCAGCACCCGACTCGACCAAGAGACCCAGTACTTC.

The rearrangement joins TRBV9 to TRBJ1-1, with D possibly matching TRBD1 (5 bases). Trimming stripped 4 bases from V and 2 bases from J, with 15 bases between. In germline, CDR1 is SGDLS, CDR2 YYNGEE. The length of the CDR3 is 15 residues. In DNA, the CDR3 is TGTGCCAGCAGCTCAAGCCCCGGGGGTAACACTGAAGCTTTCTTT. Its protein is CASSSSPGGNTEAFF.

This clone was recorded once. This chain connects TRBV25-1 to TRBJ1-1; weak D call: TRBD1 (5 bases). This CDR3 has 14 amino acids. V dropped 3 bases and J dropped 7 bases, with 15 bases sitting between them. Germline values: CDR1 MGHDK, CDR2 SYGVNS. This CDR3 reads CASSDFRVRGEAFF. CDR3 DNA: TGTGCCAGCAGTGACTTCAGGGTTAGGGGTGAAGCTTTCTTT.

The chain carries TRBV12-3 or TRBV12-4 and TRBJ1-1, with 8 positions matching TRBD1. The ends lost 4 bases at V and 5 bases at J; junction bases unmatched: 3. This CDR3 spans 13 amino acids. The CDR3: CASSSQGGTEAFF. As DNA, the CDR3 is TGTGCCAGCAGTTCACAGGGGGGTACTGAAGCTTTCTTT.

The chain carries TRBV27 and TRBJ1-2, with a tentative D call TRBD1 (6 bases). V lost 5 bases, J lost 3 bases, and 16 bases lay in between. Germline values: CDR1 MNHEY, CDR2 SMNVEV (reference sequence). This CDR3 spans 15 amino acids. DNA for the CDR3: TGTGCCAGCAGTCCCTCGACAGGAAACTACTATGGCTACACCTTC. Its translation is CASSPSTGNYYGYTF.

The gene calls are TRBV7-9 and TRBJ1-4; D gene uncertain. The ends were cut back, 5 bases at V and 4 bases at J, with 14 bases in the middle. The length of the CDR3 is 15 residues. Germline CDR1 and CDR2: SEHNR and FQNEAQ (reference sequence). CDR3 nucleotides: TGTGCCAGCAGCCTCCTCTTGGAGGGTAATGAAAAACTGTTTTTT. Encoded protein: CASSLLLEGNEKLFF.

In this sample, this clone turned up a few times. J is TRBJ2-7 and V is TRBV7-9; 8 positions match TRBD1. Looked up from germline, CDR1 is SEHNR and CDR2 is FQNEAQ (reference sequence). V was clipped by 5 bases and J by 6 bases; unmatched bases: 9. The CDR3 spans 14 residues. The CDR3 protein is CASSRRDRSLEQYF. CDR3 bases: TGTGCCAGCAGCCGCCGGGACAGGTCCCTCGAGCAGTACTTC.

This chain links TRBV3-1 (or the pseudogene TRBV3-2) with TRBJ2-7; 8 bases agree with TRBD2. V lost 4 bases, J lost 3 bases, and 8 bases stayed unmatched. Per germline, CDR1 LGHDT and CDR2 YNNKEL (reference sequence). The CDR3 has 15 residues. The CDR3 is CASSPGAAGVYEQYF. The CDR3 nucleotides read TGTGCCAGCAGCCCAGGTGCAGCGGGAGTCTACGAGCAGTACTTC.

The CDR3 reads CASSKGQVNEKLFF. CDR3 coding DNA: TGTGCCAGCAGTAAGGGACAGGTTAATGAAAAACTGTTTTTT. The chain joins TRBV2 to TRBJ1-4, with 8 bases that match TRBD1. Losses at the gene ends were 5 bases for V and 4 bases for J; bases not matched to a gene: 3. CDR1 SNHLY and CDR2 FYNNEI come from the germline V gene. This CDR3 comprises 14 residues.

This rearrangement joins TRBV29-1 to TRBJ2-1; TRBD2 matches 8 bases. The CDR3 totals 13 residues. Germline V gene sequence: CDR1 SQVTM, CDR2 ANQGSEA. The CDR3: CRSGGTRYNEQFF. For the CDR3, the DNA is TGCAGGTCGGGGGGGACTAGATACAATGAGCAGTTCTTC.

J is TRBJ1-1 and V is TRBV5-5; 8 bases are a match to TRBD1. CDR3 size: 15 residues. The trim removed 6 bases at V and 4 bases at J, leaving 11 bases unmatched. CDR1 is SGHKS, CDR2 YYEKEE, per germline (reference sequence). CDR3 nucleotides: TGTGCCAGCACCCCCATGACAGGGGTGGGCACTGAAGCTTTCTTT. Its translation is CASTPMTGVGTEAFF.

The chain joins TRBV24-1 to TRBJ2-2, with TRBD1 as a possible D gene (5 bases). V gave up 6 bases and J gave up 5 bases, with 9 bases separating them. The CDR3 length is 13 residues. Germline V gene lookup returns CDR1 KGHDR and CDR2 SFDVKD. The CDR3 region is CATSRGKTGELFF. The DNA of the CDR3 is TGTGCCACCAGTAGGGGCAAGACCGGGGAGCTGTTTTTT.

The V call is TRBV18, the J call TRBJ1-1, with 7 bases that match TRBD1. Trimming at V came to 2 bases and at J to 3 bases, leaving 6 bases not matched to a gene. This CDR3 region has 15 residues. Germline values: CDR1 KGHSH, CDR2 LQKENI. The chain's CDR3 is CASSPSIDRDTEAFF. The CDR3 bases are TGTGCCAGCTCACCATCCATTGACAGGGACACTGAAGCTTTCTTT.

CDR3 sequence reads: CASSLAQGASYGYTF. In DNA form, the CDR3 reads TGTGCCAGCAGCTTGGCTCAGGGGGCGAGTTATGGCTACACCTTC. The V gene is TRBV21-1, the J gene TRBJ1-2; the table's D call, TRBD1, has no DNA check behind it. TRBV21-1 counts as a pseudogene. CDR3 length: 15 residues.

The CDR3 protein is CASSSLGAWNTEAFF. The DNA of the CDR3 is TGCGCCAGCAGCTCGCTGGGGGCCTGGAACACTGAAGCTTTCTTT. The chain recombines TRBV5-1 with TRBJ1-1; a weak D match, TRBD1 (6 bases). The V gene's germline CDR1 is SGHRS and CDR2 YFSETQ. CDR3 length: 15 amino acids. Between the trimmed V and J ends, which lost 3 bases and 1 base, there was a span of 13 bases.

The rearrangement joins TRBV5-4 to TRBJ1-1; D is possibly TRBD1 (6 bases). The CDR3 runs to 15 residues. The V gene's germline CDR1 is SGHNT and CDR2 YYREEE (reference sequence). Trimming removed 0 bases at V and 1 base at J, with 10 bases between. The DNA for the CDR3 is TGTGCCAGCAGCTTGGAAACGGGGGCGAACACTGAAGCTTTCTTT. Translating gives CASSLETGANTEAFF.

This chain joins TRBV7-3 and TRBJ2-1; TRBD2 matches at 10 bases. This CDR3 is built from 14 residues. Germline-derived CDR1 and CDR2 are SGHTA and FQGTGA. V lost 4 bases, J lost 9 bases, and 6 bases stayed unmatched. The CDR3 reads CASSSSGGVSEQFF. The CDR3 DNA reads TGTGCCAGCAGCTCGAGCGGGGGGGTTAGTGAGCAGTTCTTC.

The chain is built from TRBV25-1 and TRBJ2-1; D gene ambiguous. V was shortened by 4 bases and J by 0 bases, with 7 bases between the two germline ends. Germline V gene lookup returns CDR1 MGHDK and CDR2 SYGVNS. The CDR3 is made up of 14 amino acids. The CDR3 region is CASSGLDSYNEQFF. The DNA of the CDR3 is TGTGCCAGCAGTGGGCTAGACTCCTACAATGAGCAGTTCTTC.

This chain uses TRBV5-6 with TRBJ2-4; D is perhaps TRBD2 (7 bases). V shed 1 base and J shed 5 bases, with 10 bases lying between them. The CDR3 is 14 residues long. CDR1 SGHDT and CDR2 YYEEEE come from the germline V gene. The CDR3 is CASSLRGAQNIQYF. Written as DNA, the CDR3 is TGTGCCAGCAGCTTGCGGGGGGCTCAAAACATTCAGTACTTC.

V gene TRBV18 combines with J gene TRBJ1-1; D call uncertain. The germline gives CDR1 KGHSH, CDR2 LQKENI. Trimming pared 3 bases from V and 6 bases from J, leaving 8 bases between. The CDR3 loop spans 12 amino acids. In DNA, the CDR3 is TGTGCCAGCTCACCTCAGCTAGCTGAAGCTTTCTTT. Translated, it gives CASSPQLAEAFF.

This chain joins TRBV12-3 or TRBV12-4 and TRBJ1-2; 7 bases align to TRBD1. There are 13 residues in the CDR3. V gave up 5 bases and J gave up 4 bases; unmatched junction bases: 4. The CDR3 DNA follows: TGTGCCAGCAGTCGCGGGACAGTCTATGGCTACACCTTC. This gives the protein CASSRGTVYGYTF.

This clone was counted a single time. J is TRBJ1-1 and V is TRBV4-1, with D perhaps matching TRBD1 (6 bases). V was cut by 0 bases and J by 0 bases, with 14 bases left in between. This CDR3 has 17 amino acids. Germline V lookup: CDR1 MGHRA, CDR2 YSYEKL. The CDR3 spells CASSQDRTEWVNTEAFF. The DNA for the CDR3 is TGCGCCAGCAGCCAAGATAGGACAGAGTGGGTGAACACTGAAGCTTTCTTT.

This rearrangement joins TRBV27 to TRBJ2-7; 16 positions agree with TRBD2. Germline V gene sequence: CDR1 MNHEY, CDR2 SMNVEV (reference sequence). This CDR3 region has 16 residues. V shed 5 bases and J 7 bases; nucleotides not matched to a gene: 8. The CDR3 spells CASSPPGLAGGREQYF. The CDR3 bases are TGTGCCAGCAGTCCTCCGGGACTAGCGGGGGGGCGAGAGCAGTACTTC.

The chain links TRBV15 to TRBJ2-6, with D tentatively TRBD1 (6 bases). CDR3 length: 16 amino acids. Germline V gene lookup returns CDR1 LNHNV and CDR2 YYDKDF (reference sequence). V was cut by 0 bases and J by 4 bases, with 10 bases left in between. CDR3 in DNA: TGTGCCACCAGCAGAGATAGGGGGTCCGGGGCCAACGTCCTGACTTTC. It specifies CATSRDRGSGANVLTF.

V usage is TRBV11-1 and J usage is TRBJ2-3, with 9 bases identical to TRBD2. Germline V gene sequence: CDR1 SGHAT, CDR2 FQDESV (reference sequence). The ends lost 5 bases at V and 6 bases at J; junction bases unmatched: 12. The CDR3 is made up of 16 amino acids. The DNA for the CDR3 is TGTGCCAGCAGCCTTAATAGCGGGGGCTTTCCTGATACGCAGTATTTT. This encodes CASSLNSGGFPDTQYF.

The V gene is TRBV11-2, the J gene TRBJ1-1, with a possible D match to TRBD1 (6 bases). CDR3 length: 16 amino acids. Germline assignment: CDR1 SGHAT and CDR2 FQNNGV. Deletions cut 4 bases from V and 1 base from J, with 16 bases between. This CDR3 is CASSSPFGTPNTEAFF. In DNA form, the CDR3 reads TGTGCCAGCAGCTCTCCGTTCGGGACACCGAACACTGAAGCTTTCTTT.

The chain uses TRBV6-6 and TRBJ2-1; the D gene is possibly TRBD1 (6 bases). Trimming removed 11 bases from V and 4 bases from J, with 15 bases in between. Germline CDR1 reads MNHNY; CDR2 reads SVGAGI (reference sequence). This CDR3 is built from 13 residues. The chain's CDR3 is CALSTGSYNEQFF. The CDR3 nucleotides read TGTGCCTTATCGACAGGCTCGTACAATGAGCAGTTCTTC.

The rearrangement joins TRBV6-4 to TRBJ1-1; D might be TRBD1 (5 bases). Germline values: CDR1 MRHNA, CDR2 SNTAGT. Trimming cost V 6 bases and J 1 base, with 18 bases left between them. The CDR3 extends over 16 amino acids. CDR3 coding DNA: TGTGCCAGCAGCCGGGACCCCGCTGGGGCGAACACTGAAGCTTTCTTT. This gives the protein CASSRDPAGANTEAFF.

The genes are TRBV21-1 and TRBJ2-7; TRBD1, the table's D call, lacks a check against the DNA. TRBV21-1 is flagged as a pseudogene. The CDR3 contains 14 residues. The CDR3 here is CASSKAGVEIKGFF. The CDR3, as DNA: TGTGCCAGCAGCAAAGCAGGGGTGGAGATTAAGGGATTTTTC.